The 10 T cell receptor beta chains reported below all come from one sample, sequenced in a study of OX40 agonist ivuxolimab in advanced cancers. Produced via immunoSEQ multiplex PCR; TCRdb's table is partial and in-frame only. The table lists 55,000 to 70,000 clones, about 80% of them singletons, with 0.95% to 1.5% in the top ten. This sample comprised CD4+ or CD8+ T cells sorted from blood, obtained in a trial of the OX40 agonist ivuxolimab. The receptors here all came from an adult with an advanced solid tumor such as melanoma, head and neck, liver or kidney cancer.

The chain joins TRBV7-9 to TRBJ2-7, with unresolved D. In germline, CDR1 is SEHNR, CDR2 FQNEAQ (reference sequence). Trimming shortened V by 1 base and J by 3 bases, and 13 bases separated the two germline ends. This CDR3 has 15 residues. The CDR3 spells CASSLGASRFYEQYF. The CDR3 DNA reads as TGTGCCAGCAGCTTAGGAGCCTCTCGGTTCTACGAGCAGTACTTC.

The chain has TRBV5-1 and TRBJ2-1, with 9 bases fitting TRBD2. Germline lookup yields CDR1 SGHRS and CDR2 YFSETQ. The V segment lost 4 bases and the J segment 8 bases; nucleotides outside the gene matches: 7. CDR3 length: 14 amino acids. DNA for the CDR3: TGCGCCAGCAGCCTGAGGACTAGCGTCGATGAGCAGTTCTTC. Its protein product is CASSLRTSVDEQFF. Drawing the rest from reference TRBV5-1 and TRBJ2-1, the complete variable domain is KAGVTQTPRYLIKTRGQQVTLSCSPISGHRSVSWYQQTPGQGLQFLFEYFSETQRNKGNFPGRFSGRQFSNSRSEMNVSTLELGDSALYLCASSLRTSVDEQFFGPGTRLTVL.

The rearrangement joins TRBV4-2 to TRBJ2-2; either TRBD1 or TRBD2 may supply D (5 bases each). This CDR3 has 15 amino acids. Trimming removed 4 bases from V and 6 bases from J, with 15 bases in between. Germline V lookup: CDR1 LGHNA, CDR2 YNFKEQ. CDR3: CASSLRTQGPGELFF. The CDR3 region has the DNA TGTGCCAGCAGCCTCCGCACCCAGGGACCCGGGGAGCTGTTTTTT.

This chain joins TRBV6-1 and TRBJ2-3; possible D gene TRBD2, 5 bases. The CDR3 runs 15 residues. The V end was cut by 6 bases, the J end by 1 base, with 14 bases between. In germline, CDR1 is MNHNS, CDR2 SASEGT. The CDR3 DNA reads TGTGCCAGCAGGGCGGACTTTGGCCGCACAGATACGCAGTATTTT. It specifies CASRADFGRTDTQYF.

This clone showed up just once. The V gene is TRBV15, the J gene TRBJ2-3; either TRBD1 or TRBD2 may supply D (6 bases each). Germline assignment: CDR1 LNHNV and CDR2 YYDKDF (reference sequence). CDR3 size: 16 residues. V was trimmed by 2 bases and J by 1 base, leaving 13 bases between them. This CDR3 reads CATSRLGGIGTDTQYF. CDR3 coding DNA: TGTGCCACCAGCAGACTAGGGGGGATAGGCACAGATACGCAGTATTTT.

The genes are TRBV11-2 and TRBJ2-1; 11 positions agree with TRBD2. The CDR3 runs to 19 residues. Germline V lookup: CDR1 SGHAT, CDR2 FQNNGV. V dropped 3 bases and J dropped 2; count of bases not matched to a gene: 12. CDR3 residues: CASSFIPRGSGGAYNEQFF. As DNA, the CDR3 is TGTGCCAGCAGCTTTATTCCTCGGGGTAGCGGGGGGGCCTACAATGAGCAGTTCTTC.

The chain employs TRBV5-6 and TRBJ2-7; no firm D call. V dropped 0 bases and J dropped 3 bases, with 10 bases sitting between them. Germline V gene sequence: CDR1 SGHDT, CDR2 YYEEEE. This CDR3 region has 14 residues. CDR3 sequence (DNA): TGTGCCAGCAGCTTGGACAGATCGTTCTACGAGCAGTACTTC. Translated, it gives CASSLDRSFYEQYF.

The rearrangement joins TRBV6-5 to TRBJ2-4; D may match TRBD1 or TRBD2 (5 bases each). This CDR3 has 11 residues. V was pared by 4 bases and J by 11 bases, with 9 bases between. Germline CDR1 reads MNHEY; CDR2 reads SVGAGI. CDR3 nucleotide sequence: TGTGCCAGCAGTTCAGGGACGGTTCAGTACTTC. Translating gives CASSSGTVQYF.

This clone appeared once. The chain recombines TRBV7-9 with TRBJ2-5; D is undetermined. The CDR3 covers 13 residues. Deletions cut 1 base from V and 5 bases from J, with 8 bases between. The germline V gene encodes CDR1 SEHNR and CDR2 FQNEAQ (reference sequence). The CDR3 loop reads CASSLGGQETQYF. In DNA form, the CDR3 reads TGTGCCAGCAGCTTAGGAGGTCAGGAGACCCAGTACTTC.

The rearrangement joins TRBV7-2 to TRBJ2-7; a possible D gene is TRBD2 (7 bases). There are 17 residues in the CDR3. The germline V and J ends were trimmed by 0 bases and 3 bases, with 18 bases remaining between them. Germline V CDR1 and CDR2: SGHTA, FQGNSA. This CDR3 reads CASSLAVAGAGFYEQYF. The CDR3 nucleotides are TGTGCCAGCAGCTTAGCAGTCGCGGGGGCAGGGTTCTACGAGCAGTACTTC.